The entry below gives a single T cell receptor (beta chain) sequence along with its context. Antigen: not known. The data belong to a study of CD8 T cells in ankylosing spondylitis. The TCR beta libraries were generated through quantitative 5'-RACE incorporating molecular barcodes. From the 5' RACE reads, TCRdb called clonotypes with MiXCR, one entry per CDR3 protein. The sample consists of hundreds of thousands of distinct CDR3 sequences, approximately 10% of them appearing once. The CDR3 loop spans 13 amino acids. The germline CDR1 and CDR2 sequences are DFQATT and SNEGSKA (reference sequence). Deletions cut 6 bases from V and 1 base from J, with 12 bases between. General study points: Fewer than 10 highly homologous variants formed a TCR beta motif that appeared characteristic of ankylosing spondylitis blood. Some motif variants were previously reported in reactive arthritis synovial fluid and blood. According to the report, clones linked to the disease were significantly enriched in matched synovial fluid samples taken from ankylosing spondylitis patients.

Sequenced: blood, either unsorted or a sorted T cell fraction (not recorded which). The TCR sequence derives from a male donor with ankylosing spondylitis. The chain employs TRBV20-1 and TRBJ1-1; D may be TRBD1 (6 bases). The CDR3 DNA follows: TGCAGTGCGATCAGGGGACGGAACACTGAAGCTTTCTTT. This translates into CSAIRGRNTEAFF.